This is a list of T cell receptor beta chains from one sample in a study of T cell responses to AZD1222 COVID-19 vaccine. Generated by immunoSEQ multiplex PCR, the TCRdb table keeps only in-frame clones and is missing some. The data contain some 170,000 clones, about 88% of them seen just once; the ten biggest clones take up under 2%. Sequencing used peripheral blood, obtained on day 0 of AZD1222 vaccination. These receptors all come from an adult in good health. Both conserved end residues are part of each CDR3. The D gene is left open where the match is weak. A row's size may be missing; if present it is once, few, many or a size class.

cdr3_length	d_call	clone_size	v_call	j_call	cdr3_nt	cdr3_aa
18	TRBD1	-	TRBV6-1	TRBJ2-2	TGTGCCAGCAGTGAACGTCGACAGGGGGCGGTTCGTTTCCGGGAGCTGTTTTTT	CASSERRQGAVRFRELFF
13	TRBD1	-	TRBV6-5	TRBJ1-2	TGTGCCAGCAAAGGACAGGGGGACTATGGCTACACCTTC	CASKGQGDYGYTF
17	TRBD1	once	TRBV4-2	TRBJ1-1	TGTGCCAGCAGCCAAGATGGAGGGGCCAGGGGGACCACTGAAGCTTTCTTT	CASSQDGGARGTTEAFF
14	-	-	TRBV19	TRBJ1-2	TGTGCCAGTAGTACGACCCGTGGGGGCTATGGCTACACCTTC	CASSTTRGGYGYTF
19	-	-	TRBV21-1	TRBJ2-1	TGTGCCAGCAGCAAAAAGGGGGACTCGCGTCAGGTTAACGGCAATGAGCAGTTCTTC	CASSKKGDSRQVNGNEQFF
11	-	-	TRBV5-1	TRBJ1-3	TGCGCCAGCAGCGAGGGAAACACCATATATTTT	CASSEGNTIYF
14	-	-	TRBV18	TRBJ2-3	TGTGCCACAACGCATACTACCACCACAGATACGCAGTATTTT	CATTHTTTTDTQYF
12	TRBD1	few	TRBV2	TRBJ1-2	TGTGCCAGAGGGGACAGGAACTATGGCTACACCTTC	CARGDRNYGYTF
15	-	-	TRBV25-1	TRBJ2-1	TGTGCCAGCAAGCCTGGAGCGGGCTCCTACAATGAGCAGTTCTTC	CASKPGAGSYNEQFF
12	-	-	TRBV5-1	TRBJ2-7	TGCGCCAGCAGCTCGGGACCCGGCGAGCAGTACTTC	CASSSGPGEQYF
16	TRBD1	-	TRBV30	TRBJ1-6	TGTGCCTGGAGTGTATGGGACAGGACTTATAATTCACCCCTCCACTTT	CAWSVWDRTYNSPLHF
17	TRBD1	-	TRBV9	TRBJ2-3	TGTGCCAGCAGCGTAGCAGGGACAGGGGCAATCACAGATACGCAGTATTTT	CASSVAGTGAITDTQYF
13	-	-	TRBV2	TRBJ1-4	TGTGCCAGCAGGACGGATCATAATGAAAAACTGTTTTTT	CASRTDHNEKLFF
15	-	-	TRBV19	TRBJ2-1	TGTGCCAGTAGTATAGGCCCCAGCCCCAACAATGAGCAGTTCTTC	CASSIGPSPNNEQFF
12	-	-	TRBV28	TRBJ2-7	TGTGCCAGCAGTTTCCCCGGCTACGAGCAGTACTTC	CASSFPGYEQYF
15	-	-	TRBV6-6	TRBJ1-1	TGTGCCAGCAGCCGATTCATTGTCATGAACACTGAAGCTTTCTTT	CASSRFIVMNTEAFF